The 20 T cell receptor beta chains given below trace back to one sample, sequenced in a study of T-cell memory formation after mild COVID-19. One entry per CDR3 protein results from TCRdb running MiXCR on the 5' RACE reads. The top ten clones hold about 3.5% of a sample with around 150,000 distinct CDR3 sequences, 11% of them seen once. Sample: PBMCs or a T cell subset sorted from them (not recorded which). These receptors originate from a young man who had mild COVID-19 (a few samples of this study predate the infection). Cell type and time point are not known.

The chain uses TRBV4-3 and TRBJ1-6, with 7 nucleotides matching TRBD1. The germline V gene has CDR1 LGHNA and CDR2 YSLEER. There are 16 residues in the CDR3. J was trimmed by 7 bases and V by 0 bases; bases with no gene match: 6. For the CDR3, the DNA is TGCGCCAGCAGCCAAGAAGGCGGACAGGCAAATTCACCCCTCCACTTT. It translates to CASSQEGGQANSPLHF.

Concerning this clonotype itself: An end of the junction differs from the germline gene, which may be a read error. The chain links TRBV11-2 to TRBJ2-3; a possible D gene is TRBD2 (6 bases). The germline V gene has CDR1 SGHAT and CDR2 FQNNGV. The CDR3 totals 14 residues. The CDR3 region has the DNA TGTGCCAGCAGTCGGCGGGTTACGGCGGGGTTTCTAGATTTT. As protein: CASSRRVTAGFLDF.

This clonotype was recorded a few times. The V call is TRBV4-3, the J call TRBJ1-6; unclear D gene. V gave up 0 bases and J gave up 8 bases, with 14 bases separating them. Germline loops: CDR1 LGHNA, CDR2 YSLEER. This CDR3 has 16 amino acids. The CDR3 coding sequence is TGCGCCAGCAGCCAAGATTTAGCGGGTGTTTATTCACCCCTCCACTTT. Protein product: CASSQDLAGVYSPLHF.

V and J are TRBV7-9 and TRBJ2-7; 8 bases are a match to TRBD1. Looked up from germline, CDR1 is SEHNR and CDR2 is FQNEAQ (reference sequence). The CDR3 spans 15 residues. Germline trimming cut 7 bases from V and 5 bases from J; bases unmatched to any gene: 13. The CDR3 loop reads CASTTPGTGGDEQYF. In DNA, the CDR3 is TGTGCCAGCACCACGCCAGGGACAGGAGGCGACGAGCAGTACTTC. The full variable domain, in which reference TRBV7-9 and TRBJ2-7 provide the parts outside the CDR3, is DTGVSQNPRHKITKRGQNVTFRCDPISEHNRLYWYRQTLGQGPEFLTYFQNEAQLEKSRLLSDRFSAERPKGSFSTLEIQRTEQGDSAMYLCASTTPGTGGDEQYFGPGTRLTVT.

This clonotype was seen more than once but under ten times. This chain uses TRBV20-1 with TRBJ2-2, with D hard to call. The CDR3 totals 14 residues. Germline-derived CDR1 and CDR2 are DFQATT and SNEGSKA (reference sequence). V lost 0 bases to trimming and J lost 7 bases, with 12 bases between them. CDR3 sequence reads: CSARDLRHGGELFF. CDR3 in DNA: TGCAGTGCTAGAGATCTGAGGCATGGCGGGGAGCTGTTTTTT.

This clonotype was detected only a few times. V and J are TRBV4-1 and TRBJ2-2; D unresolved. Germline V CDR1 and CDR2: MGHRA, YSYEKL. The CDR3 extends over 16 amino acids. The germline V and J ends were trimmed by 2 bases and 1 base, with 11 bases remaining between them. CDR3 bases: TGCGCCAGCAGCCAACGATTGCAAGGGAACACCGGGGAGCTGTTTTTT. This sequence encodes CASSQRLQGNTGELFF.

The table lists this clonotype with a few counts. The CDR3 protein is CSARDGRGNRWNEQYF. The CDR3 DNA reads as TGCAGTGCTAGAGACGGGCGGGGGAACAGGTGGAACGAGCAGTACTTC. This chain joins TRBV20-1 and TRBJ2-7, with TRBD2 identical over 7 bases. This CDR3 region has 16 residues. After removal of 0 bases from V and 5 bases from J, the junction contained 13 bases not matched to a gene. Germline loops: CDR1 DFQATT, CDR2 SNEGSKA (reference sequence).

This clonotype has just a few counts. V gene TRBV21-1 combines with J gene TRBJ2-2; TRBD1 is the table's D call and was not checked against the DNA. TRBV21-1 is assigned pseudogene status. There are 15 residues in the CDR3. CDR3 DNA sequence: TGTGCCAAGGGACAGGGGGAGCGCCGAACCGGGGAGCTGTTTTTT. Translating it yields CAKGQGERRTGELFF.

The count of this clonotype is one. The chain combines TRBV5-1 with TRBJ2-7; 11 nucleotides match TRBD1. The CDR3 runs to 16 residues. Germline assignment: CDR1 SGHRS and CDR2 YFSETQ. Trimming cost V 4 bases and J 2 bases; bases outside gene matches: 8. CDR3 residues: CASSPPLGQGAYEQYF. DNA for the CDR3: TGCGCCAGCAGCCCGCCGCTGGGACAGGGGGCCTACGAGCAGTACTTC.

The chain carries TRBV6-6 and TRBJ2-7; D possibly uses TRBD1 or TRBD2 (5 bases each). Germline values: CDR1 MNHNY, CDR2 SVGAGI (reference sequence). The CDR3 sequence is 14 residues long. The CDR3 coding sequence is TGTGCGAGCAGAGGGGCAGGGAGCACCTACGAGCAGTACGTC. Residues: CASRGAGSTYEQYV.

J is TRBJ1-2 and V is TRBV21-1; no DNA check was done on the table's D call, TRBD1. TRBV21-1 is a pseudogene. The CDR3 has 15 amino acids. Written as DNA, the CDR3 is TGTGCCAGCAGCAAAAGTGGGGGGACAAAAAATGGCTACACCTTC. The encoded protein is CASSKSGGTKNGYTF.

V and J are TRBV15 and TRBJ2-7; D gene unclear. Between the trimmed V and J ends, which lost 0 bases and 6 bases, there was a span of 6 bases. Germline V CDR1 and CDR2: LNHNV, YYDKDF (reference sequence). The CDR3 loop spans 12 amino acids. The CDR3 sequence is CATSRDWTEQYV. The CDR3 region has the DNA TGTGCCACCAGCAGAGATTGGACCGAGCAGTACGTC.

This chain joins TRBV29-1 and TRBJ2-2, with unresolved D. The CDR3 extends over 14 amino acids. Trimming removed 4 bases from V and 2 bases from J, with 11 bases in between. Germline V lookup: CDR1 SQVTM, CDR2 ANQGSEA. The CDR3 DNA reads as TGCAGCGTTGTAGGGTTGGAAAACACCGGGGAGCTGTTTTTT. As protein: CSVVGLENTGELFF.

Only a few counts were recorded for this clonotype. The chain uses TRBV10-3 and TRBJ1-1; TRBD1 matches 7 bases. The CDR3 has 15 amino acids. V was pared by 0 bases and J by 5 bases, with 6 bases of the junction left unmatched. Germline CDR1 ENHRY, CDR2 SYGVKD. The CDR3 reads CAISESTGRGTEAFF. The DNA for the CDR3 is TGTGCCATCAGTGAGTCGACAGGGAGGGGAACTGAAGCTTTCTTT.

The V call is TRBV5-1, the J call TRBJ1-5, with D unresolved. Trimming removed 0 bases from V and 1 base from J, with 8 bases in between. This CDR3 is built from 15 residues. CDR1 and CDR2 (germline): SGHRS, YFSETQ. CDR3 in DNA: TGCGCCAGCAGCTTGGAGGTAGGAAGCAATCAGCCCCAGCATTTT. Protein sequence: CASSLEVGSNQPQHF.

V usage is TRBV6-2 or TRBV6-3 and J usage is TRBJ2-7, with D possibly TRBD2 on 5 matching bases. The CDR3 runs 12 residues. Trimming shortened V by 2 bases and J by 6 bases, and 8 bases separated the two germline ends. Looked up from germline, CDR1 is MNHEY and CDR2 is SVGEGT. This CDR3 is CASSYRDGEQYF. In DNA form, the CDR3 reads TGTGCCAGCAGTTACCGGGATGGCGAGCAGTACTTC.

This clonotype was counted only a few times. The chain joins TRBV5-6 to TRBJ2-7; 7 bases align to TRBD1. With V trimmed by 2 bases and J by 3 bases, 8 bases remained unmatched. The CDR3 is 15 amino acids. Germline CDR1 is SGHDT and CDR2 is YYEEEE. DNA for the CDR3: TGTGCCAGCAGCTTCCTAGACAGGGATCGCTACGAGCAGTACTTC. Translated: CASSFLDRDRYEQYF.

This clonotype turned up a few times. V and J are TRBV10-3 and TRBJ2-5, with unresolved D. The CDR3 runs 13 residues. Trimming left V 6 bases short and J 5 bases short, with 13 bases between. CDR1 is ENHRY and CDR2 is SYGVKD in the germline V gene. This CDR3 is CAISERAGETQYF. The CDR3, as DNA: TGTGCCATCAGCGAGAGAGCTGGGGAGACCCAGTACTTC.

This chain links TRBV7-8 with TRBJ1-6, with 7 nucleotides matching TRBD1. V shed 3 bases and J 8 bases; nucleotides not matched to a gene: 1. CDR3 length: 13 residues. CDR1 and CDR2 (germline): SGHVS, FQNEAQ. DNA for the CDR3: TGTGCCAGCAGCTTCCAGGGGGATTCACCCCTCCACTTT. The encoded protein is CASSFQGDSPLHF.

This clonotype was picked up many times. The chain couples TRBV24-1 to TRBJ1-2; possible D gene TRBD1, 6 bases. Germline values: CDR1 KGHDR, CDR2 SFDVKD. Trimming took 7 bases from V and 8 from J, leaving 16 bases between them. The CDR3 is 13 amino acids. CDR3 coding DNA: TGTGCCACCAGGGATCCAGGGGAGGGAGGCTACACCTTC. Translated, it gives CATRDPGEGGYTF.